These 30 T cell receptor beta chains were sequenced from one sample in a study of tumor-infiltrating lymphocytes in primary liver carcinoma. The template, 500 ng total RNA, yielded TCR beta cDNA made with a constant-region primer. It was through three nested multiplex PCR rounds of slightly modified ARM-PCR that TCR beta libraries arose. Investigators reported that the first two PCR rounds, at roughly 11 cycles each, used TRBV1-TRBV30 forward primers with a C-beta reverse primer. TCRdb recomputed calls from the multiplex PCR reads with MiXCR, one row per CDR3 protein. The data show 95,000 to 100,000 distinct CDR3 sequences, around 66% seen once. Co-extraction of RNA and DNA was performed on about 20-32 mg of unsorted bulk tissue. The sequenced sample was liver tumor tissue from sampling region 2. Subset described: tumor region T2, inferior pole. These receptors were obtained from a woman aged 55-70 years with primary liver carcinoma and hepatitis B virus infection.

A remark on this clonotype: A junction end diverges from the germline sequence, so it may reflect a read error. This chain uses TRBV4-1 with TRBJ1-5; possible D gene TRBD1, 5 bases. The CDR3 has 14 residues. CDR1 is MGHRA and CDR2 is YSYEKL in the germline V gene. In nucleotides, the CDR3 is TGTTCCAGCAGTCTAGAACAGGCGTGGCAGCCCCAGCATTTT. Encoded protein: CSSSLEQAWQPQHF.

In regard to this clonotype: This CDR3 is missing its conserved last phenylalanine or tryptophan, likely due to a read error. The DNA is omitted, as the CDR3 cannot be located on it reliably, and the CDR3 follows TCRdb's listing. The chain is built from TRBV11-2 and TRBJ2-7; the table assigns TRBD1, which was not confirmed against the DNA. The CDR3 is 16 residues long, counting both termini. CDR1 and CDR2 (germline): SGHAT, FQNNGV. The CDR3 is CASSLASGAGGYEQHI.

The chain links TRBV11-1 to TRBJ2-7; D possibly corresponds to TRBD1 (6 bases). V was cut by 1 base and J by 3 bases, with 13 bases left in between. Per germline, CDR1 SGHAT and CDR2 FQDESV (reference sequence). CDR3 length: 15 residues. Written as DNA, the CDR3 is TGTGCCAGCAGCTTAGACGGGGACACTCGCTACGAGCAGTACTTC. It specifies CASSLDGDTRYEQYF.

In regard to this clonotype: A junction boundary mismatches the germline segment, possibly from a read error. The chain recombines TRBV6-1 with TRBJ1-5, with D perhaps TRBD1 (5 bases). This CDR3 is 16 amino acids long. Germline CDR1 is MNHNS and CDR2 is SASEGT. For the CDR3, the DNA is TGTGCCAGCAGCCCTAGACAGCTATATAGCAATCAGTCCCAGCATTTT. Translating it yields CASSPRQLYSNQSQHF.

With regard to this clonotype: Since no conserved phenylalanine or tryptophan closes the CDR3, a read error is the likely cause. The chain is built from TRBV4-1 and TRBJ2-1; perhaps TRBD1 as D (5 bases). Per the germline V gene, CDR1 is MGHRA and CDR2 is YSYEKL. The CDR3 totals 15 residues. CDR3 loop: CASCQDSAGYLEQFL. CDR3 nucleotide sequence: TGTGCCAGCTGCCAAGATTCGGCAGGGTACCTTGAGCAGTTCTTA.

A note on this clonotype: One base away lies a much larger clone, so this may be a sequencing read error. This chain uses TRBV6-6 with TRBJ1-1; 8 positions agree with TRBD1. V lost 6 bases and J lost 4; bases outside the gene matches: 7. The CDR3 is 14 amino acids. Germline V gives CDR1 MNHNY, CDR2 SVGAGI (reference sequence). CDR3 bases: TGTGCCAGCAGAACCTGGACAGGGAGCACTGAAGCTTTCTTT. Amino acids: CASRTWTGSTEAFF.

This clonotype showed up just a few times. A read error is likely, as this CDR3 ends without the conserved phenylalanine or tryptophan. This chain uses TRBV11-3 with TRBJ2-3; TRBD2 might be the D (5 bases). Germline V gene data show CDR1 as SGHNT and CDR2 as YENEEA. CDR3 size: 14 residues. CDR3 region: CASSFRTGTDTQYS. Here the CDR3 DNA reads TGTGCCAGCAGCTTCAGGACTGGCACAGACACGCAGTATTCT.

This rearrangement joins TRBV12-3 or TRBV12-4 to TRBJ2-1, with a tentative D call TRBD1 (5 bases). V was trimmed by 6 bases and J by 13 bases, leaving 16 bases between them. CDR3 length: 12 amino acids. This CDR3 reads CASRHGATDQFF. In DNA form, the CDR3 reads TGTGCCAGCAGACATGGGGCAACTGATCAGTTCTTC.

The CDR3 DNA reads as TGCAGTGGGGACAGGGGTAGCGATAGCACAGATACGCAGTATTTT. This translates into CSGDRGSDSTDTQYF. The rearrangement links TRBV20-1 to TRBJ2-3; TRBD1 matches 10 bases. With 7 bases clipped from V and 0 bases from J, the junction kept 7 bases outside the gene matches. Germline loops: CDR1 DFQATT, CDR2 SNEGSKA (reference sequence). The CDR3 loop spans 15 amino acids.

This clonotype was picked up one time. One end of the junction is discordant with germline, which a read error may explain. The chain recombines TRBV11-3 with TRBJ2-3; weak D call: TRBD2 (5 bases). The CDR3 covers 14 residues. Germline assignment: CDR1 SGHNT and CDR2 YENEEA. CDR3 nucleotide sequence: TGCCCCACCAGCTTCAGGACTAGCACAGATACGCAGTATTTT. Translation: CPTSFRTSTDTQYF.

The chain's CDR3 is CASSKIGQEAPEEFF. The DNA of the CDR3 is TGTGCCAGCAGTAAAATCGGACAGGAGGCCCCTGAGGAGTTTTTT. The chain employs TRBV6-2 or TRBV6-3 and TRBJ1-4; 7 nucleotides align to TRBD1. The V segment lost 5 bases and the J segment 16 bases; nucleotides outside the gene matches: 19. Germline CDR1 MNHEY, CDR2 SVGEGT. The CDR3 is 15 amino acids.

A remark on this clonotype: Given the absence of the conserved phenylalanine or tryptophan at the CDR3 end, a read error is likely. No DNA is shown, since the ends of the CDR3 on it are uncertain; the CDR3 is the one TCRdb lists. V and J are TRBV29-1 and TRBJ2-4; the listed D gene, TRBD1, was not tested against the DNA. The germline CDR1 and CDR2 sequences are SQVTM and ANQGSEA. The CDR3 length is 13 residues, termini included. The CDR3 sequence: CSAITGTGGVQYL.

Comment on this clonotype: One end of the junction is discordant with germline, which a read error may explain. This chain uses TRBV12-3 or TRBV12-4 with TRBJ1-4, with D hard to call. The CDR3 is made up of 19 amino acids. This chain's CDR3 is CASTLEPLSTGGHQEKMFF. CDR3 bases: TGTGCCAGCACCCTAGAGCCCCTATCGACGGGAGGGCACCAGGAAAAAATGTTTTTT.

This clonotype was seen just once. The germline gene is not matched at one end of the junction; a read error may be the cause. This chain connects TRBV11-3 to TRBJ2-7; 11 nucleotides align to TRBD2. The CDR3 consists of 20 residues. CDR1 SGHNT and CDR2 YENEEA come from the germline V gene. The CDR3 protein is CAGSLETSGRHLRTTYEQYF. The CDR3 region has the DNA TGTGCCGGCAGCTTAGAAACTAGCGGGAGACATCTTCGGACAACCTATGAGCAGTACTTC. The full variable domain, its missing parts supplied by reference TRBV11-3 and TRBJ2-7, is EAGVVQSPRYKIIEKKQPVAFWCNPISGHNTLYWYLQNLGQGPELLIRYENEEAVDDSQLPKDRFSAERLKGVDSTLKIQPAELGDSAVYLCAGSLETSGRHLRTTYEQYFGPGTRLTVT.

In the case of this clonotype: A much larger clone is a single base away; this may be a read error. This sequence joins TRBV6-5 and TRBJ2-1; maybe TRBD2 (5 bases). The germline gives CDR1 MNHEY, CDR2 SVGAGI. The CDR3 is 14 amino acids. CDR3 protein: CASTIGPRGNERFF. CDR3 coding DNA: TGTGCCAGCACCATCGGACCTCGGGGAAATGAGCGGTTCTTC.

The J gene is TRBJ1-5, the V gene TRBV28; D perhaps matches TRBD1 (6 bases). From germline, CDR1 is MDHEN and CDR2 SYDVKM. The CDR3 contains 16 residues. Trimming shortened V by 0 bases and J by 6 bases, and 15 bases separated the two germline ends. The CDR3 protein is CASSLWGGRMSQPQHF. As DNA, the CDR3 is TGTGCCAGCAGTTTATGGGGGGGGCGGATGAGTCAGCCCCAGCATTTT.

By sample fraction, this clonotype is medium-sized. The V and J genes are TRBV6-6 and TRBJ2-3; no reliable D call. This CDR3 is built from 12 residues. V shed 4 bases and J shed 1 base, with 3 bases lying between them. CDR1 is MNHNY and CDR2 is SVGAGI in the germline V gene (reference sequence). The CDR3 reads CASSLGTDTQYF. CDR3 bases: TGTGCCAGCAGTTTGGGCACAGATACGCAGTATTTT.

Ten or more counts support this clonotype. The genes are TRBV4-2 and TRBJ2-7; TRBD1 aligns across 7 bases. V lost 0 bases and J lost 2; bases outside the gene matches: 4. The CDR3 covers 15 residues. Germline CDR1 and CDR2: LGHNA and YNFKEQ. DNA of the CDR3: TGTGCCAGCAGCCAAGATCAGGGACAGACCTACGAGCAGTACTTC. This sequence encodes CASSQDQGQTYEQYF.

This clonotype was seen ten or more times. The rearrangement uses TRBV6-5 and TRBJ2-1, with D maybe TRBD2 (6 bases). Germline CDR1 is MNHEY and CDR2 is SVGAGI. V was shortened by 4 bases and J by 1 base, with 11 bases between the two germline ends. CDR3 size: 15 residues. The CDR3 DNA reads TGTGCCAGCAGTTCTCCGGGACTTTCCTACAATGAGCAGTTCTTC. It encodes CASSSPGLSYNEQFF.

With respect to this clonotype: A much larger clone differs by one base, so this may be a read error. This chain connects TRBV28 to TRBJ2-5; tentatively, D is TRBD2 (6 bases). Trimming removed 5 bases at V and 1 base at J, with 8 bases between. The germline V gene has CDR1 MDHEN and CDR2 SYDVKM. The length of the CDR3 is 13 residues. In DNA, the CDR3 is TGTGCCAGCAGTAGGGACTGCCAAGAGACCCAGTACTTC. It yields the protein CASSRDCQETQYF.

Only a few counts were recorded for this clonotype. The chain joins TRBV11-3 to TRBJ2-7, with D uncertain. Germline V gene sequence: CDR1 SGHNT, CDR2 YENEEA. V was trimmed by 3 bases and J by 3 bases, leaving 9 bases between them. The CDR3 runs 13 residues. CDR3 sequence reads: CASSFGWCYEQYF. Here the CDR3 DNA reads TGTGCCAGCAGCTTCGGATGGTGCTACGAGCAGTACTTC. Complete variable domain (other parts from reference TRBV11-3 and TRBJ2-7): EAGVVQSPRYKIIEKKQPVAFWCNPISGHNTLYWYLQNLGQGPELLIRYENEEAVDDSQLPKDRFSAERLKGVDSTLKIQPAELGDSAVYLCASSFGWCYEQYFGPGTRLTVT.

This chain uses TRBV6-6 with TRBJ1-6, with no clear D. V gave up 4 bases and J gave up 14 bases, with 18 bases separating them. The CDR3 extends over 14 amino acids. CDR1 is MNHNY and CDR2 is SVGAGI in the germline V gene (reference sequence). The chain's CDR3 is CASSLAGSRSSLHF. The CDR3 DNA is TGTGCCAGCAGTTTGGCCGGTTCAAGGTCATCCCTCCACTTT.

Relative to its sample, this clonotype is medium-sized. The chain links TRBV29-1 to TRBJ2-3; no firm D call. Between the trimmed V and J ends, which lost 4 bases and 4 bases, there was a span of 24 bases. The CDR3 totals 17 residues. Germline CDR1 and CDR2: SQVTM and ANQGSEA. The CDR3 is CSVGQTPDGSLADTQYF. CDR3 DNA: TGCAGCGTTGGGCAAACCCCGGACGGAAGCCTTGCAGATACGCAGTATTTT.

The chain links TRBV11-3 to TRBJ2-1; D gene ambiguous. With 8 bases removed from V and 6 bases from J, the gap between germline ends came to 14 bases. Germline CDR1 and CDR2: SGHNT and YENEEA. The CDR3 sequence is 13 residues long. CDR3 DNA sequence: TGTGCCAGCGGCCTAGGATACAGCAATGAGCAGTTCTTC. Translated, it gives CASGLGYSNEQFF.

The CDR3 loop is CASTLQGSYNEQFF. The CDR3 bases are TGTGCCAGCACCCTACAGGGTTCCTACAATGAGCAGTTCTTC. The gene calls are TRBV2 and TRBJ2-1; tentative D call: TRBD1 (6 bases). The V end lost 7 bases, the J end lost 1 base, and 11 bases lay between the germline ends. The germline gives CDR1 SNHLY, CDR2 FYNNEI. This CDR3 comprises 14 residues.

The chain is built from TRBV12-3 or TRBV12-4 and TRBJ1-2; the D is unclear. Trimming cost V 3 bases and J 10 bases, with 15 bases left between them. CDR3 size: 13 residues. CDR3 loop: CASSFRGEYDYTF. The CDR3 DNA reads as TGTGCCAGCAGTTTTCGGGGTGAGTACGACTACACCTTC.

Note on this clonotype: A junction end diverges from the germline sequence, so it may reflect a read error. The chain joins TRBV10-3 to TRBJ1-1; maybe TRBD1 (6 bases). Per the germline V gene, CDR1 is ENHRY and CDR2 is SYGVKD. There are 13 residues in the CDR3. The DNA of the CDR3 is TGTGCCATCAGTTCCACAGGGTCGGCTGAAACTTTCTTT. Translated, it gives CAISSTGSAETFF.

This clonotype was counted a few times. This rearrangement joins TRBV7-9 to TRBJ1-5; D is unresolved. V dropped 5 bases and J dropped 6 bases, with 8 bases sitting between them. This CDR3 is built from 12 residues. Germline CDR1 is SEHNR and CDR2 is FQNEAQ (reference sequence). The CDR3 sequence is CASSRAGQPQHF. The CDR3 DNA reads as TGTGCCAGCAGCAGGGCGGGTCAGCCCCAGCATTTT. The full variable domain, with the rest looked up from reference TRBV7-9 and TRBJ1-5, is DTGVSQNPRHKITKRGQNVTFRCDPISEHNRLYWYRQTLGQGPEFLTYFQNEAQLEKSRLLSDRFSAERPKGSFSTLEIQRTEQGDSAMYLCASSRAGQPQHFGDGTRLSIL.

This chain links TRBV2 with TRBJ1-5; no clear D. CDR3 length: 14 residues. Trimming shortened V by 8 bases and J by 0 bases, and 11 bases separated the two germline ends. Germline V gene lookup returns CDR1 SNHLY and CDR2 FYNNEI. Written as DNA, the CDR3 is TGTGCCAGCGGTGCGATTAATAGCAATCAGCCCCAGCATTTT. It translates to CASGAINSNQPQHF. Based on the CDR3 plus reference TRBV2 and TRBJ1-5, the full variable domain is EPEVTQTPSHQVTQMGQEVILRCVPISNHLYFYWYRQILGQKVEFLVSFYNNEISEKSEIFDDQFSVERPDGSNFTLKIRSTKLEDSAMYFCASGAINSNQPQHFGDGTRLSIL.

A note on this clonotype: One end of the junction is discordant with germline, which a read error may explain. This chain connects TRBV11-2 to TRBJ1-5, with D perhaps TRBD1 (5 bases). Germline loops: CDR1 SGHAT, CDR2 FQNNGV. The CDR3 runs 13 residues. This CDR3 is CANSLEGDQPQHF. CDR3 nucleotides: TGTGCCAACAGCTTAGAAGGGGATCAGCCCCAACATTTT.